Below, 4 T cell receptor beta chains from the same sample are listed, as sequenced in a study of regulatory T cells in long-lasting Graves disease. Time point in this sample: persistent/refractory GD, antithyroid drugs over 5 years with positive TRAb. From RNA extracted from PBMCs, the TCR library was made. TCR beta libraries were built with iRepertoire HTBI primers and Arm-PCR of CDR3 regions. MiXCR was run by TCRdb on the multiplex PCR reads, yielding one entry per CDR3 protein. The sample contains about 450,000 distinct CDR3 sequences, about 20% of which appear only once. Sequences were derived from peripheral blood mononuclear cells (PBMCs), sampled when the disease was refractory, from a patient treated with antithyroid drugs. These TCRs come from a female donor with Graves disease.

Ten or more counts support this clonotype. V usage is TRBV7-8 and J usage is TRBJ1-6; D not resolved. In germline, CDR1 is SGHVS, CDR2 FQNEAQ. V was cut by 2 bases and J by 4 bases, with 6 bases left in between. The CDR3 loop spans 14 amino acids. This CDR3 is CASSLSQYNSPLHF. The CDR3 nucleotides are TGTGCCAGCAGCTTATCGCAGTATAATTCACCCCTCCACTTT.

This clonotype occurred many times. The genes are TRBV28 and TRBJ1-2; D is ambiguous. Deletions cut 7 bases from V and 8 bases from J, with 14 bases between. Germline V CDR1 and CDR2: MDHEN, SYDVKM. This CDR3 has 12 residues. The CDR3 loop reads CASTPRTEGYTF. CDR3 nucleotides: TGTGCCAGCACCCCCAGAACCGAGGGCTACACCTTC.

The rearrangement uses TRBV11-2 and TRBJ2-2; 10 bases fit TRBD2. The V gene's germline CDR1 is SGHAT and CDR2 FQNNGV. Germline trimming cut 5 bases from V and 3 bases from J; bases unmatched to any gene: 3. The CDR3 runs to 15 residues. The CDR3 DNA reads TGTGCCAGCAGCCCAGGACTAGCGGACACCGGGGAGCTGTTTTTT. Translated, it gives CASSPGLADTGELFF.

Regarding this clonotype: One base away lies a much larger clone, so this may be a sequencing read error. V and J are TRBV12-3 or TRBV12-4 and TRBJ2-1, with no clear D. The better agreement between TRBJ2-7 and the DNA end casts doubt on the J call. This CDR3 contains 15 residues. The CDR3 DNA is TGTGCCAGCAGTTTAGCAGGACCGGCCCTCGGCGGGCAGTACTTC. Protein: CASSLAGPALGGQYF.